The next 6 T cell receptor beta chains were all read from a single sample in a study of cytomegalovirus exposure and HLA in healthy donors. Researchers ran the PCR with 60 Vbeta and 13 Jbeta primers. Sequenced by immunoSEQ multiplex PCR; TCRdb stores in-frame clones only, minus some. The sample gives 100,000 to 150,000 clones, about 74% of which show up once; about 4% is in the top ten. The sample consisted of PBMCs. These receptors were obtained from a woman aged 45-60 years in good health and CMV-seropositive.

This clone occurred once. V and J are TRBV11-2 and TRBJ1-4, with 10 nucleotides matching TRBD1. This CDR3 spans 16 amino acids. The germline CDR1 and CDR2 sequences are SGHAT and FQNNGV. J gave up 3 bases and V 5 bases, and 6 bases lay outside the gene matches. The CDR3 loop is CASSRQGANPNEKLFF. As DNA, the CDR3 is TGTGCCAGCAGCCGACAGGGGGCAAACCCTAATGAAAAACTGTTTTTT.

The V and J genes are TRBV4-1 and TRBJ1-4; D unclear. V lost 0 bases and J lost 7, with 18 bases in between. The germline CDR1 and CDR2 sequences are MGHRA and YSYEKL. The CDR3 totals 17 residues. The DNA of the CDR3 is TGCGCCAGCAGCCAAGATCGGACCCGCCGGCGGGGTGAAAAACTGTTTTTT. This translates into CASSQDRTRRRGEKLFF.

The CDR3: CASSLETGAGEAFF. The CDR3 coding sequence is TGTGCCAGCTCACTGGAGACAGGCGCAGGAGAAGCTTTCTTT. The V and J genes are TRBV2 and TRBJ1-1; D is perhaps TRBD1 (6 bases). The CDR3 is 14 residues long. Trimming pared 8 bases from V and 8 bases from J, leaving 21 bases between. Germline CDR1 reads SNHLY; CDR2 reads FYNNEI.

The chain couples TRBV9 to TRBJ2-3; the match to TRBD2 covers 8 bases. CDR3 size: 15 residues. Germline CDR1 is SGDLS and CDR2 is YYNGEE. V was clipped by 0 bases and J by 1 base; unmatched bases: 1. The CDR3 spells CASSVDSGGTDTQYF. The CDR3 DNA reads TGTGCCAGCAGCGTAGATAGCGGGGGCACAGATACGCAGTATTTT.

The V gene is TRBV19, the J gene TRBJ2-2; maybe TRBD1 (6 bases). The V end was cut by 5 bases, the J end by 5 bases, with 9 bases between. The V gene's germline CDR1 is LNHDA and CDR2 SQIVND (reference sequence). This CDR3 contains 13 residues. The DNA for the CDR3 is TGTGCCAGTAGTTCGACAGGTACCGGGGAGCTGTTTTTT. Amino acid sequence: CASSSTGTGELFF. The full variable domain, its missing parts supplied by reference TRBV19 and TRBJ2-2, is DGGITQSPKYLFRKEGQNVTLSCEQNLNHDAMYWYRQDPGQGLRLIYYSQIVNDFQKGDIAEGYSVSREKKESFPLTVTSAQKNPTAFYLCASSSTGTGELFFGEGSRLTVL.

The CDR3 loop is CASSQGGNQPQHF. In DNA form, the CDR3 reads TGTGCCAGCTCACAAGGGGGCAATCAGCCCCAGCATTTT. The chain uses TRBV18 and TRBJ1-5; perhaps TRBD1 as D (5 bases). In germline, CDR1 is KGHSH, CDR2 LQKENI. CDR3 length: 13 amino acids. Trimming removed 4 bases at V and 2 bases at J, with 6 bases between. The full variable domain, with the rest looked up from reference TRBV18 and TRBJ1-5, is NAGVMQNPRHLVRRRGQEARLRCSPMKGHSHVYWYRQLPEEGLKFMVYLQKENIIDESGMPKERFSAEFPKEGPSILRIQQVVRGDSAAYFCASSQGGNQPQHFGDGTRLSIL.